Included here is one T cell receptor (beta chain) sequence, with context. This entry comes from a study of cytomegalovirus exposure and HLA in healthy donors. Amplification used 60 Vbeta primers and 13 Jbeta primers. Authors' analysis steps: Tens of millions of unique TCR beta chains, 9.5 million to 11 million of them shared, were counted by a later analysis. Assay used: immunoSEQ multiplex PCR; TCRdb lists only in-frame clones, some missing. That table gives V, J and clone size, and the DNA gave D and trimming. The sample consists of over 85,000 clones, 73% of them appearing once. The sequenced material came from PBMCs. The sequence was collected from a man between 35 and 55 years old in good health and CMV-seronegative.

The CDR3: CASSVGSGGRADTQYF. CDR3 DNA: TGTGCCAGCAGCGTAGGTAGCGGGGGGAGGGCAGATACGCAGTATTTT. The gene calls are TRBV9 and TRBJ2-3; 10 bases align to TRBD2. V trimming: 0 bases; J trimming: 4 bases; junction bases outside the gene matches: 5. The germline V gene has CDR1 SGDLS and CDR2 YYNGEE. The CDR3 contains 16 residues.